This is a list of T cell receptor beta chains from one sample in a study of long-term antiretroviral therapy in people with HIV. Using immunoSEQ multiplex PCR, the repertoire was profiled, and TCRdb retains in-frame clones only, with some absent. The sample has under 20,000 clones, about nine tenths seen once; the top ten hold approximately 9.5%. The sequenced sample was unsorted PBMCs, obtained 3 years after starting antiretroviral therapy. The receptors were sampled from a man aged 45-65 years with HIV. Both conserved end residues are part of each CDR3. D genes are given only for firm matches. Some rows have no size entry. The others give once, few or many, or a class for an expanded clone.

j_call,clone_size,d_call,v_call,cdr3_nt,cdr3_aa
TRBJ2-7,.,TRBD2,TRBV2,TGTGCCAGCAGTGACCTACTAGCGGGTAACAGCTACGAGCAGTACTTC,CASSDLLAGNSYEQYF
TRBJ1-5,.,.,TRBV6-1,TGTGCCAGCAGTGTGGGGTGGCAGCCCCAGCATTTT,CASSVGWQPQHF
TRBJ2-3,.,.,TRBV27,TGTGCCAGCAGTGCAAACAGGATGCCGACACTGGATACGCAGTATTTT,CASSANRMPTLDTQYF
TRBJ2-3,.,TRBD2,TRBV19,TGTGCCAGTAGTATCGCTAGCGGCAGCACAGATACGCAGTATTTT,CASSIASGSTDTQYF
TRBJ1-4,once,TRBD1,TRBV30,TGTGCCTGGAGTGTCAGGAGGGGGCACGAAAAACTGTTTTTT,CAWSVRRGHEKLFF
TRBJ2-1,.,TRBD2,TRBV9,TGTGCCAGCAGCCGGGGACTAGACAATGAGCAGTTCTTC,CASSRGLDNEQFF
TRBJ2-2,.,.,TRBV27,TGTGCCAGCAGTTTAACTGGTGGACAGGGGGAGCTGTTTTTT,CASSLTGGQGELFF
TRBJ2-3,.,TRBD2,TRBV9,TGTGCCAGCAGCGAGGGACTAGGGAACACAGATACGCAGTATTTT,CASSEGLGNTDTQYF
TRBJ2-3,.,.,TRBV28,TGTGCCAGCAGTTTCTTGTGGGGGCGGGTAGATACGCAGTATTTT,CASSFLWGRVDTQYF
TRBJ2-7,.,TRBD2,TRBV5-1,TGCGCCAGCAGCTTGGCCGCGGGGGGCTCCTACGAGCAGTACTTC,CASSLAAGGSYEQYF
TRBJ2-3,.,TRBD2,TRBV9,TGTGCCAGCAGTCTCCATAGCGGGGACACAGATACGCAGTATTTT,CASSLHSGDTDTQYF
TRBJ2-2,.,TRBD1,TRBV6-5,TGTGCCAGCAGGATACAGGGGGGCACCGGGGAGCTGTTTTTT,CASRIQGGTGELFF
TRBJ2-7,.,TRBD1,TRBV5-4,TGTGCCAGCAGCCGTAACAGGGGACCCTACGAGCAGTACTTC,CASSRNRGPYEQYF
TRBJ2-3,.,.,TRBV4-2,TGTGCCAGCAGCCAAGTTCGGTCCGCCTCTAGCACAGATACGCAGTATTTT,CASSQVRSASSTDTQYF
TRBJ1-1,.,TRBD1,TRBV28,TGTGCCAGCAGGCCGGGGACAGCTTCAACTGAAGCTTTCTTT,CASRPGTASTEAFF
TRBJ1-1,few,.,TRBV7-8,TGTGCCAGCAGCGAAAGTGGGACGAGGGCTGAAGCTTTCTTT,CASSESGTRAEAFF
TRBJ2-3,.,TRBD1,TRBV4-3,TGCGCCAGCAGCCATGTCAGGGGGCAGAAGACAGATACGCAGTATTTT,CASSHVRGQKTDTQYF
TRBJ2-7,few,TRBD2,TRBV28,TGTGCCAGCAGTTTATCCCTAGCGGGGGCCGTAGACTCCTACGAGCAGTACTTC,CASSLSLAGAVDSYEQYF
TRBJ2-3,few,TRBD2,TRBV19,TGTGCCACTACCGAGCGGGGGGGCCAAGGAGATACGCAGTATTTT,CATTERGGQGDTQYF
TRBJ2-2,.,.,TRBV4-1,TGCGCCAGCAGCCAAATCCCCGCGGGGTATACCACCGGGGAGCTGTTTTTT,CASSQIPAGYTTGELFF
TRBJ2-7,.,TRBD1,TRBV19,TGTGCCAGTTCCTCCGGGACAGGTTCCTACGAGCAGTACTTC,CASSSGTGSYEQYF
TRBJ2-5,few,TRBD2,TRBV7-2,TGTGCCAGCAGCGTCAGACTAGCGGGACAAGAGACCCAGTACTTC,CASSVRLAGQETQYF
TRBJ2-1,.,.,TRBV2,TGTGCCAGCAGTGAAGCGGGCCTCGCAGGGCAGTTCTTC,CASSEAGLAGQFF
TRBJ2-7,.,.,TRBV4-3,TGCGCCAGCAGCCAAGATTCTAGCCACCACTACGAGCAGTACTTC,CASSQDSSHHYEQYF
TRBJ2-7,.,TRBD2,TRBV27,TGTGCCAGCAGTCCTAGCGGGGGGTCCTTCCCTACGAGGCAGTACTTC,CASSPSGGSFPTRQYF
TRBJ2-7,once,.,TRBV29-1,TGCAGCGTTGCCCCAGGGAGCAGGGGTAGCAACGAGCAGTACTTC,CSVAPGSRGSNEQYF
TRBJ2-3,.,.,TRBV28,TGTGCCAGCAGTTTATGGATCGTCTCTAGCACAGATACGCAGTATTTT,CASSLWIVSSTDTQYF
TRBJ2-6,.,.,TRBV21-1,TGTGCCAGCTTACGGGGGGTCTCTGGGGCCAACGTCCTGACTTTC,CASLRGVSGANVLTF
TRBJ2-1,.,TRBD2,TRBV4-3,TGCGCCAGCAGCCAAGATCGGGCGGGGGATGAGCAGTTCTTC,CASSQDRAGDEQFF
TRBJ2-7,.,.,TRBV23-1,TGCGCCAGCAGTCAAATGGCCATTCTCTACGAGCAGTACTTC,CASSQMAILYEQYF
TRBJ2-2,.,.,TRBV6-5,TGTGCCAGCAGTTACCTGACGGGGGCTGAAAGGGAGCTGTTTTTT,CASSYLTGAERELFF
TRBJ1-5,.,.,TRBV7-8,TGTGCCAGCAGCTTAGTCGGACCACTAGAAAGGAGCAATCAGCCCCAGCATTTT,CASSLVGPLERSNQPQHF
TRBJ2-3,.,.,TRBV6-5,TGTGCCAGCAGTTTACAAGTTAGCACAGATACGCAGTATTTT,CASSLQVSTDTQYF
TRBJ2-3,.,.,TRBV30,TGTGCCTGGAGTGTCGGGGGTGGGGGCACAGATACGCAGTATTTT,CAWSVGGGGTDTQYF
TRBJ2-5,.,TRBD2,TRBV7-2,TGTGCCTCCGGGGGGGATGAGACCCAGTACTTC,CASGGDETQYF
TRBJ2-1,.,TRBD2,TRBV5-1,TGCGCCAGCAGCTTGGTCCCTAGCGGGGCCTACAATGAGCAGTTCTTC,CASSLVPSGAYNEQFF
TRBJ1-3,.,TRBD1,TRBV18,TGTGCCAGCTCACCGGACAGGGCCTACTCTGGAAACACCATATATTTT,CASSPDRAYSGNTIYF
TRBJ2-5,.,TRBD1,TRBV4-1,TGCGCCAGCAGCCAAGATAAGTGTATCAGGCCCCGACAGGGACGGGAGACCCAGTACTTC,CASSQDKCIRPRQGRETQYF
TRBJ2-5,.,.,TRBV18,TGTGCCAGCTCACGGTTGCAGGGGCGGGAGACCCAGTACTTC,CASSRLQGRETQYF
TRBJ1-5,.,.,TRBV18,TGTGCCAGCTCACCACCTCTTTTGACGGCTGGCAATCAGCCCCAGCATTTT,CASSPPLLTAGNQPQHF
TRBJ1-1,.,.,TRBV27,TGTGCCAGCAGTTTCACACCGGCCGGCACTGAAGCTTTCTTT,CASSFTPAGTEAFF
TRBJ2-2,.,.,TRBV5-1,TGCGCCAGCAGCGACGGACAGCCAACCGGGGAGCTGTTTTTT,CASSDGQPTGELFF
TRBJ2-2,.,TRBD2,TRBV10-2,TGCGCCAGCATTCCCGCGGGGGGGCCGGCCGGGGAGCTGTTTTTT,CASIPAGGPAGELFF
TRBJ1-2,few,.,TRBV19,TGTGCCATTCAGGGTCCCTATGGCTACACCTTC,CAIQGPYGYTF
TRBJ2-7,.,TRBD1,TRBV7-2,TGTGCCAGCAGCCCCGACAGGGGAGACTACGAGCAGTACTTC,CASSPDRGDYEQYF
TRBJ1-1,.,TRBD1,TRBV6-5,TGTGCCAGCAGCAAGCGGACAGGGGGGGCTGAAGCTTTCTTT,CASSKRTGGAEAFF
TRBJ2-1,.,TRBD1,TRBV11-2,TGTGCCAGCAGCTTAGGACCTTTTGGGACAGAAAACAATGAGCAGTTCTTC,CASSLGPFGTENNEQFF
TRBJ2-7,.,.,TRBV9,TGTGCCAGCAGCCCGACCGGGAGATCCTACGAGCAGTACTTC,CASSPTGRSYEQYF
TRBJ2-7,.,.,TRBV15,TGTGCCACCAGCAGAGATCGGCAGGGCTACGAGCAGTACTTC,CATSRDRQGYEQYF
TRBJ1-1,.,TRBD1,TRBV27,TGTGCCAGCGCCGGACAGGGGGAAACTGAAGCTTTCTTT,CASAGQGETEAFF
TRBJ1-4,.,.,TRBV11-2,TGTGCCAGCAGCCCAACCGGGACTGGTAATGAAAAACTGTTTTTT,CASSPTGTGNEKLFF